One sample yielded the 27 T cell receptor beta chains listed below, sequenced in a study of early T cells in non-severe SARS-CoV-2 infection. MiXCR, run by TCRdb on the 5' RACE reads, gives a single entry per CDR3 protein. The sample comprises around 81,000 distinct CDR3 sequences, 14% of which are singletons, and over 9.5% rests with the top ten. Specimen: whole blood. These receptors were collected from an adult who was a healthcare worker with PCR-confirmed SARS-CoV-2 infection or an uninfected control (not recorded which).

In this sample, this clonotype turned up a few times. The V and J genes are TRBV18 and TRBJ2-5; no firm D call. The CDR3 sequence is 12 residues long. Trimming removed 3 bases from V and 2 bases from J, with 4 bases in between. Germline V lookup: CDR1 KGHSH, CDR2 LQKENI. CDR3 nucleotide sequence: TGTGCCAGCTCACCGGCGCAAGAGACCCAGTACTTC. It codes for CASSPAQETQYF.

This clonotype was picked up many times. The CDR3 coding sequence is TGTGCCAGCAGCGAGGACGGACCGAGCTACGAGCAGTACTTC. Translating it yields CASSEDGPSYEQYF. The rearrangement joins TRBV9 to TRBJ2-7; no clear D gene. The CDR3 is made up of 14 amino acids. V was clipped by 3 bases and J by 3 bases, with 13 bases between them. Germline V gene lookup returns CDR1 SGDLS and CDR2 YYNGEE.

This clonotype occurred a few times. The V call is TRBV10-2, the J call TRBJ2-7, with 8 bases fitting TRBD1. The germline gives CDR1 WSHSY, CDR2 SAAADI. With V trimmed by 5 bases and J by 2 bases, 8 bases remained unmatched. This CDR3 is 15 amino acids long. The CDR3 protein is CASSLGQATPYEQYF. CDR3 sequence (DNA): TGCGCCAGCAGTTTGGGACAGGCAACACCCTACGAGCAGTACTTC.

The chain combines TRBV7-6 with TRBJ2-2, with a weak D call TRBD2 (6 bases). Germline V CDR1 and CDR2: SGHVS, FNYEAQ. This CDR3 comprises 16 residues. V was cut by 5 bases and J by 6 bases, with 19 bases left in between. This CDR3 reads CASSRYPGLKAGELFF. DNA for the CDR3: TGTGCCAGCAGCCGCTACCCGGGACTGAAGGCCGGGGAGCTGTTTTTT.

In this sample, this clonotype turned up a few times. The chain recombines TRBV20-1 with TRBJ1-2; TRBD1 agrees at 8 bases. CDR1 is DFQATT, CDR2 SNEGSKA, per germline (reference sequence). V shed 8 bases and J 3 bases; nucleotides not matched to a gene: 14. The CDR3 loop spans 15 amino acids. The CDR3 DNA is TGCAGTTTCTGGTCCAACAGGGGGGAGGACTATGGCTACACCTTC. Translation gives CSFWSNRGEDYGYTF.

The chain carries TRBV20-1 and TRBJ1-3; D gene unclear. Trimming removed 6 bases at V and 4 bases at J, with 19 bases between. The CDR3 is made up of 15 amino acids. Germline CDR1 is DFQATT and CDR2 is SNEGSKA (reference sequence). Here the CDR3 reads CSAADVAGDGNTIYF. The CDR3 DNA follows: TGCAGTGCGGCGGACGTTGCGGGCGACGGAAACACCATATATTTT.

This clonotype came up a few times. V is TRBV6-5 and J is TRBJ1-1; 8 bases are shared with TRBD1. The CDR3 totals 15 residues. CDR1 and CDR2 from the germline V gene are MNHEY and SVGAGI. The J segment lost 0 bases and the V segment lost 2 bases, leaving 2 bases of the junction unmatched. This chain's CDR3 is CASSYGDRLNTEAFF. CDR3 sequence (DNA): TGTGCCAGCAGTTACGGGGACAGGCTGAACACTGAAGCTTTCTTT.

Only one count was recorded for this clonotype. This chain links TRBV5-1 with TRBJ2-7, with D tentatively TRBD1 or TRBD2 (5 bases each). The CDR3 is 14 amino acids. Germline V gene lookup returns CDR1 SGHRS and CDR2 YFSETQ. The V gene lost 1 base and the J gene lost 6 bases, with 14 bases spanning the gap. The CDR3 is CASSLSAPGGEQYF. The CDR3 bases are TGCGCCAGCAGCTTGTCTGCCCCTGGGGGCGAGCAGTACTTC.

This clonotype was seen a few times. The genes are TRBV5-1 and TRBJ2-6; D gene ambiguous. Germline assignment: CDR1 SGHRS and CDR2 YFSETQ. The germline V and J ends were trimmed by 5 bases and 4 bases, with 19 bases remaining between them. This CDR3 contains 17 residues. CDR3 bases: TGCGCCAGCAGGGCCGGGTCCTTTGGGTTCGGGGCCAACGTCCTGACTTTC. It yields the protein CASRAGSFGFGANVLTF.

Ten or more counts support this clonotype. V is TRBV11-2 and J is TRBJ1-2; D remains unclear. The ends were cut back, 1 base at V and 8 bases at J, with 5 bases in the middle. The length of the CDR3 is 11 residues. The germline V gene has CDR1 SGHAT and CDR2 FQNNGV. In nucleotides, the CDR3 is TGTGCCAGCAGCTTAGTTGTCGGCTACACCTTC. This translates into CASSLVVGYTF. Supplemented by reference TRBV11-2 and TRBJ1-2, the full variable domain reads EAGVAQSPRYKIIEKRQSVAFWCNPISGHATLYWYQQILGQGPKLLIQFQNNGVVDDSQLPKDRFSAERLKGVDSTLKIQPAKLEDSAVYLCASSLVVGYTFGSGTRLTVV.

V is TRBV28 and J is TRBJ1-2; D is unclear. Trimming removed 2 bases at V and 2 bases at J, with 15 bases between. The germline gives CDR1 MDHEN, CDR2 SYDVKM. CDR3 length: 16 residues. The CDR3 coding sequence is TGTGCCAGCAGTTTAGGAGTGGTTCTGCTCAACTATGGCTACACCTTC. Protein: CASSLGVVLLNYGYTF.

This clonotype was seen many times. The rearrangement joins TRBV6-1 to TRBJ2-6; weak D call: TRBD1 (6 bases). Germline V gene data show CDR1 as MNHNS and CDR2 as SASEGT. V was cut by 8 bases and J by 2 bases, with 10 bases left in between. This CDR3 region has 14 residues. This chain's CDR3 is CASSKGAGANVLTF. CDR3 coding DNA: TGTGCCAGCTCGAAGGGGGCTGGGGCCAACGTCCTGACTTTC.

The chain is built from TRBV27 and TRBJ2-1; 8 bases fit TRBD2. The CDR3 spans 13 residues. J gave up 5 bases and V 8 bases, and 5 bases lay outside the gene matches. CDR1 and CDR2 (germline): MNHEY, SMNVEV (reference sequence). The CDR3 DNA reads TGTGCCAGCGGCCAGCGGGGGAACAATGAGCAGTTCTTC. This sequence encodes CASGQRGNNEQFF.

The chain joins TRBV12-3 or TRBV12-4 to TRBJ2-3; D is uncertain. This CDR3 has 12 residues. V lost 6 bases, J lost 5 bases, and 9 bases lay in between. In nucleotides, the CDR3 is TGTGCCAGCAGCATTATAAAAGATACGCAGTATTTT. Protein product: CASSIIKDTQYF.

This clonotype was counted many times. This chain uses TRBV12-3 or TRBV12-4 with TRBJ1-2, with D perhaps matching TRBD1 (6 bases). This CDR3 comprises 12 residues. V gave up 6 bases and J gave up 8 bases, with 13 bases separating them. CDR3 sequence: CASSPGVEGYTF. As DNA, the CDR3 is TGTGCCAGCAGCCCAGGGGTGGAGGGCTACACCTTC.

This clonotype was seen many times. This rearrangement joins TRBV4-1 to TRBJ1-5; 10 positions match TRBD1. Germline V gene lookup returns CDR1 MGHRA and CDR2 YSYEKL. V was clipped by 6 bases and J by 6 bases; unmatched bases: 5. The CDR3 spans 14 residues. CDR3 coding DNA: TGCGCCAGCAGGAGACAGGGGGCTGGTCAGCCCCAGCATTTT. It encodes CASRRQGAGQPQHF.

Here the CDR3 DNA reads TGTGCCAGCAGTTACCCGCTCGGGAACAGGGTGAGAGGCTACACCTTC. As protein: CASSYPLGNRVRGYTF. The gene calls are TRBV6-5 and TRBJ1-2; TRBD1 is a possible D gene (6 bases). CDR3 length: 16 residues. The germline V gene encodes CDR1 MNHEY and CDR2 SVGAGI. V lost 2 bases, J lost 8 bases, and 21 bases lay in between.

The chain couples TRBV11-2 to TRBJ2-7; D might be TRBD1 (6 bases). In germline, CDR1 is SGHAT, CDR2 FQNNGV. The CDR3 is 12 residues long. V dropped 5 bases and J dropped 3 bases, with 8 bases sitting between them. DNA of the CDR3: TGTGCCAGCAGCACGACAGGCTACGAGCAGTACTTC. It encodes CASSTTGYEQYF.

This clonotype was detected only a few times. The J gene is TRBJ2-1, the V gene TRBV6-6; D perhaps matches TRBD2 (5 bases). Germline CDR1 MNHNY, CDR2 SVGAGI (reference sequence). V was clipped by 5 bases and J by 7 bases, with 12 bases between them. The CDR3 consists of 13 residues. CDR3 amino acids: CASSRGWRNEQFF. Here the CDR3 DNA reads TGTGCCAGCAGTAGAGGGTGGAGGAATGAGCAGTTCTTC.

The V and J genes are TRBV7-2 and TRBJ2-5, with 11 bases fitting TRBD2. The germline V gene encodes CDR1 SGHTA and CDR2 FQGNSA. V lost 2 bases, J lost 2 bases, and 1 base stayed unmatched. This CDR3 contains 15 residues. This CDR3 reads CASSLIAGGQETQYF. The CDR3 nucleotides read TGTGCCAGCAGCTTAATAGCGGGGGGGCAAGAGACCCAGTACTTC.

This rearrangement joins TRBV6-5 to TRBJ2-1, with D possibly matching TRBD1 (5 bases). Germline CDR1 is MNHEY and CDR2 is SVGAGI. CDR3 length: 14 amino acids. Trimming cost V 2 bases and J 7 bases, with 12 bases left between them. The CDR3 DNA is TGTGCCAGCAGTTACACCGGACATAATAATGAGCAGTTCTTC. Translation: CASSYTGHNNEQFF.

The chain combines TRBV10-3 with TRBJ2-1; 7 nucleotides match TRBD2. Germline V gene sequence: CDR1 ENHRY, CDR2 SYGVKD. The CDR3 contains 15 residues. Trimming at V came to 9 bases and at J to 0 bases, leaving 8 bases not matched to a gene. Here the CDR3 DNA reads TGTGCCATAAAACCCGGGGGGAGCTCCTACAATGAGCAGTTCTTC. Protein product: CAIKPGGSSYNEQFF.

The rearrangement links TRBV5-6 to TRBJ2-5, with unresolved D. The CDR3 spans 16 residues. Germline V gene data show CDR1 as SGHDT and CDR2 as YYEEEE. Trimming stripped 1 base from V and 4 bases from J, with 17 bases between. CDR3 amino acids: CASSLFSQSNGETQYF. Written as DNA, the CDR3 is TGTGCCAGCAGCTTGTTCTCCCAGTCCAACGGAGAGACCCAGTACTTC.

This clonotype has at least ten counts. The V and J genes are TRBV20-1 and TRBJ1-6; 7 nucleotides align to TRBD1. The J segment lost 11 bases and the V segment lost 3 bases, leaving 13 bases of the junction unmatched. This CDR3 comprises 15 residues. CDR1 is DFQATT, CDR2 SNEGSKA, per germline (reference sequence). The CDR3: CSASGDREERTPLHF. The CDR3 coding sequence is TGCAGTGCTAGTGGTGACAGGGAGGAGAGGACACCCCTCCACTTT.

This clonotype appeared a few times. This sequence joins TRBV5-4 and TRBJ2-7; 8 bases match TRBD1. There are 12 residues in the CDR3. J lost 6 bases, V lost 5 bases, and 4 bases had no gene match. The germline V gene has CDR1 SGHNT and CDR2 YYREEE (reference sequence). The CDR3: CASRAGTGEQYF. The CDR3 nucleotides read TGTGCCAGCAGAGCCGGGACAGGCGAGCAGTACTTC.

The rearrangement uses TRBV7-9 and TRBJ2-2, with D unresolved. CDR1 is SEHNR, CDR2 FQNEAQ, per germline (reference sequence). The CDR3 runs 14 residues. With 1 base removed from V and 6 bases from J, the gap between germline ends came to 9 bases. DNA of the CDR3: TGTGCCAGCAGCTTAGACTCGAAGGCCGGGGAGCTGTTTTTT. As protein: CASSLDSKAGELFF.

This clonotype was recorded many times. The V and J genes are TRBV18 and TRBJ2-7, with D possibly matching TRBD1 (6 bases). The V gene's germline CDR1 is KGHSH and CDR2 LQKENI. The CDR3 is 12 amino acids. The germline V and J ends were trimmed by 3 bases and 4 bases, with 7 bases remaining between them. The CDR3 spells CASSPDSYEQYF. DNA of the CDR3: TGTGCCAGCTCACCGGACAGTTACGAGCAGTACTTC.